A selection of T cell receptor beta chains follows, all from one sample in a study of shared clonotypes between healthy human individuals. Profiled with immunoSEQ multiplex PCR; TCRdb holds only in-frame clones, not every one. Among some 2,100,000 clones listed, around 93% were seen once. Sequencing input: naive CD8+ T cells from PBMCs. The receptor source for this set is a man aged 18-30 years in good health. Some clones in this sample may be carry-over from other donors' samples. Each CDR3 is given with its conserved first and last residue. The D gene is left open where the match is weak. Size is stated for part of the rows, as once, few or many counts, or as a class when the clone is expanded.

clone_size: -
v_call: TRBV4-1
j_call: TRBJ2-1
d_call: TRBD1
cdr3_nt: TGCGCCAGCAGCCAAGTGGGACAGGCCTTCTACAATGAGCAGTTCTTC
cdr3_aa: CASSQVGQAFYNEQFF

clone_size: -
v_call: TRBV6-1
j_call: TRBJ1-5
d_call: -
cdr3_nt: TGTGCCAGCTGGGAGGTACTGAGCAATCAGCCCCAGCATTTT
cdr3_aa: CASWEVLSNQPQHF

clone_size: -
v_call: TRBV2
j_call: TRBJ2-3
d_call: TRBD1
cdr3_nt: TGTGCCAGCAGTGAAAGCACGACGGACAGGGGTTACGACACGCAGTATTTT
cdr3_aa: CASSESTTDRGYDTQYF

clone_size: once
v_call: TRBV6-1
j_call: TRBJ1-1
d_call: -
cdr3_nt: TGTGCCAGCAGTGAAGCGTTATACACTGAAGCTTTCTTT
cdr3_aa: CASSEALYTEAFF

clone_size: -
v_call: TRBV27
j_call: TRBJ2-1
d_call: TRBD2
cdr3_nt: TGTGCCAGCAGTTTACGCATTCCGGGAGGGGACAATGAGCAGTTCTTC
cdr3_aa: CASSLRIPGGDNEQFF

clone_size: -
v_call: TRBV4-3
j_call: TRBJ2-2
d_call: -
cdr3_nt: TGCGCCAGCAGCCATCGCCCAACGAGCACCGGGGAGCTGTTTTTT
cdr3_aa: CASSHRPTSTGELFF

clone_size: -
v_call: TRBV18
j_call: TRBJ2-5
d_call: -
cdr3_nt: TGTGCCAGCTCACCACTTAGGGAAGAGACCCAGTACTTC
cdr3_aa: CASSPLREETQYF

clone_size: -
v_call: TRBV6-1
j_call: TRBJ1-1
d_call: TRBD1
cdr3_nt: TGTGCCAGTTCCGTGGGACAGGGGGGAACTGAAGCTTTCTTT
cdr3_aa: CASSVGQGGTEAFF

clone_size: -
v_call: TRBV6-1
j_call: TRBJ2-7
d_call: -
cdr3_nt: TGTGCCAGCAGTGATGTGGGGATTAGCTCCTACGAGCAGTACTTC
cdr3_aa: CASSDVGISSYEQYF

clone_size: -
v_call: TRBV15
j_call: TRBJ1-3
d_call: -
cdr3_nt: TGTGCCACCAGCAGAGATCCTGAGCAGTTTGGAAACACCATATATTTT
cdr3_aa: CATSRDPEQFGNTIYF

clone_size: -
v_call: TRBV19
j_call: TRBJ1-5
d_call: -
cdr3_nt: TGTGCCAGTAGATATAGCAATCAGCCCCAGCATTTT
cdr3_aa: CASRYSNQPQHF

clone_size: -
v_call: TRBV15
j_call: TRBJ2-2
d_call: -
cdr3_nt: TGTGCCACCAGCAGAGTACGGTCACGGGAGCTGTTTTTT
cdr3_aa: CATSRVRSRELFF

clone_size: -
v_call: TRBV4-3
j_call: TRBJ2-1
d_call: TRBD2
cdr3_nt: TGCGCCAGCAGCCAAGATCTAAAGCGGGAGGTCGACAATGAGCAGTTCTTC
cdr3_aa: CASSQDLKREVDNEQFF

clone_size: -
v_call: TRBV7-9
j_call: TRBJ2-7
d_call: -
cdr3_nt: TGTGCCAGCAGGCTCGCCTCAGACTCCTACGAGCAGTACTTC
cdr3_aa: CASRLASDSYEQYF

clone_size: -
v_call: TRBV27
j_call: TRBJ2-7
d_call: TRBD1
cdr3_nt: TGTGCCAGCAGTTTATCTACCGGGACAGGGGCCCCCGAGCAGTACTTC
cdr3_aa: CASSLSTGTGAPEQYF

clone_size: -
v_call: TRBV13
j_call: TRBJ2-5
d_call: TRBD2
cdr3_nt: TGTGCCAGCAGCTTACGGATGGACGGGAGGAAGACCCAGTACTTC
cdr3_aa: CASSLRMDGRKTQYF

clone_size: -
v_call: TRBV6-5
j_call: TRBJ1-5
d_call: -
cdr3_nt: TGTGCCAGCAGTCCAGCATACAATCAGCCCCAGCATTTT
cdr3_aa: CASSPAYNQPQHF

clone_size: -
v_call: TRBV28
j_call: TRBJ2-1
d_call: -
cdr3_nt: TGTGCCACTTCCGAGGTGAATGAGCAGTTCTTC
cdr3_aa: CATSEVNEQFF

clone_size: -
v_call: TRBV13
j_call: TRBJ1-2
d_call: -
cdr3_nt: TGTGCCAGCAGCTATCAGGGTGGGGGCTACACCTTC
cdr3_aa: CASSYQGGGYTF

clone_size: -
v_call: TRBV7-9
j_call: TRBJ1-1
d_call: -
cdr3_nt: TGTGCCAGCAGCGACCCACAGGGAGCTGAAGCTTTCTTT
cdr3_aa: CASSDPQGAEAFF

clone_size: -
v_call: TRBV10-3
j_call: TRBJ2-7
d_call: TRBD2
cdr3_nt: TGTGCCATCAGTGAGACTAGCGGGAGCTACGAGCAGTACTTC
cdr3_aa: CAISETSGSYEQYF

clone_size: -
v_call: TRBV15
j_call: TRBJ2-7
d_call: TRBD2
cdr3_nt: TGTGCCACCAGCGGGCGGACTAGCTACGAGCAGTACTTC
cdr3_aa: CATSGRTSYEQYF

clone_size: -
v_call: TRBV9
j_call: TRBJ2-2
d_call: TRBD1
cdr3_nt: TGTGCCAGCAGCCCCCGGCAGGGGGCGGATGGGGAGCTGTTTTTT
cdr3_aa: CASSPRQGADGELFF

clone_size: once
v_call: TRBV27
j_call: TRBJ1-5
d_call: -
cdr3_nt: TGTGCCAGCAGTTCAATGTTCCTGGGGCAGTATGGCAATCAGCCCCAGCATTTT
cdr3_aa: CASSSMFLGQYGNQPQHF

clone_size: -
v_call: TRBV19
j_call: TRBJ1-2
d_call: -
cdr3_nt: TGTGCCAGTAGTATGGGGGAGGACTTATATGGCTACACCTTC
cdr3_aa: CASSMGEDLYGYTF

clone_size: -
v_call: TRBV4-1
j_call: TRBJ2-7
d_call: -
cdr3_nt: TGCGCCAGCAGCCGTCGAGGGGAAGAGCAGTACTTC
cdr3_aa: CASSRRGEEQYF

clone_size: -
v_call: TRBV6-5
j_call: TRBJ2-1
d_call: TRBD1
cdr3_nt: TGTGCCAGTACGACCGGGACAGGGGTCTACAATGAGCAGTTCTTC
cdr3_aa: CASTTGTGVYNEQFF

clone_size: -
v_call: TRBV29-1
j_call: TRBJ2-7
d_call: -
cdr3_nt: TGCAGCGTTGAAGGGGGTCAGGGCTTAGACGAGCAGTACTTC
cdr3_aa: CSVEGGQGLDEQYF

clone_size: -
v_call: TRBV7-9
j_call: TRBJ1-4
d_call: -
cdr3_nt: TGTGCCAGCAGCTTAGGACCACACGAAAAACTGTTTTTT
cdr3_aa: CASSLGPHEKLFF

clone_size: -
v_call: TRBV6-1
j_call: TRBJ2-5
d_call: TRBD1
cdr3_nt: TGTGCCAGCAGGCAGACAGGGTTCGAGACCCAGTACTTC
cdr3_aa: CASRQTGFETQYF

clone_size: once
v_call: TRBV4-1
j_call: TRBJ2-7
d_call: -
cdr3_nt: TGCGCCAGCAGGGGCGATAGGGGTGCCTACGAGCAGTACTTC
cdr3_aa: CASRGDRGAYEQYF

clone_size: -
v_call: TRBV27
j_call: TRBJ2-5
d_call: TRBD1
cdr3_nt: TGTGCCAGCAGTCCACGACCTCAGGGGGTAGAGACCCAGTACTTC
cdr3_aa: CASSPRPQGVETQYF

clone_size: -
v_call: TRBV28
j_call: TRBJ2-3
d_call: TRBD2
cdr3_nt: TGTGCCAGCAGTTTATTTGATAGCGGGTCAGATACGCAGTATTTT
cdr3_aa: CASSLFDSGSDTQYF

clone_size: -
v_call: TRBV5-8
j_call: TRBJ2-7
d_call: TRBD2
cdr3_nt: TGTGCCAGCAGTTCCTTAGCGGGAGGGTTTAGCTCCTACGAGCAGTACTTC
cdr3_aa: CASSSLAGGFSSYEQYF

clone_size: -
v_call: TRBV2
j_call: TRBJ2-7
d_call: TRBD2
cdr3_nt: TGTGCCAGCACGGGGGGGCCATCCTACGAGCAGTACTTC
cdr3_aa: CASTGGPSYEQYF

clone_size: -
v_call: TRBV28
j_call: TRBJ1-2
d_call: -
cdr3_nt: TGTGCCAGCAGTTTCCGGGGGCAGGCGAACTATGGCTACACCTTC
cdr3_aa: CASSFRGQANYGYTF

clone_size: -
v_call: TRBV19
j_call: TRBJ2-7
d_call: -
cdr3_nt: TGTGCCAGTAGTCCCCGGACAGTCTTTGGGTACGAGCAGTACTTC
cdr3_aa: CASSPRTVFGYEQYF

clone_size: -
v_call: TRBV6-1
j_call: TRBJ2-2
d_call: TRBD1
cdr3_nt: TGTGCCAGCGGGTGGACAGGGAACACCGGGGAGCTGTTTTTT
cdr3_aa: CASGWTGNTGELFF

clone_size: -
v_call: TRBV9
j_call: TRBJ1-1
d_call: TRBD1
cdr3_nt: TGTGCCAGCAGCGGAGGGGGCAGACTGAACACTGAAGCTTTCTTT
cdr3_aa: CASSGGGRLNTEAFF

clone_size: -
v_call: TRBV4-2
j_call: TRBJ2-1
d_call: TRBD2
cdr3_nt: TGTGCCAGCAGCCAAGACAAGATCGCGGGAGGGATCAATGAGCAGTTCTTC
cdr3_aa: CASSQDKIAGGINEQFF

clone_size: -
v_call: TRBV7-9
j_call: TRBJ1-2
d_call: -
cdr3_nt: TGTGCCAGCAGCTTGTCCGGCTTGGGGTATGGCTACACCTTC
cdr3_aa: CASSLSGLGYGYTF

clone_size: -
v_call: TRBV6-6
j_call: TRBJ1-1
d_call: -
cdr3_nt: TGTGCCAGCGGCTACTACCGGGAGGGGAACACTGAAGCTTTCTTT
cdr3_aa: CASGYYREGNTEAFF

clone_size: -
v_call: TRBV4-1
j_call: TRBJ2-1
d_call: -
cdr3_nt: TGCGCCAGCAGCGCGCGGGACTTCCCCTCCGACAATGAGCAGTTCTTC
cdr3_aa: CASSARDFPSDNEQFF

clone_size: -
v_call: TRBV27
j_call: TRBJ2-7
d_call: -
cdr3_nt: TGTGCCAGCAGTTTGCGCAGGGGCTACGAGCAGTACTTC
cdr3_aa: CASSLRRGYEQYF

clone_size: -
v_call: TRBV5-1
j_call: TRBJ2-3
d_call: -
cdr3_nt: TGCGCCAGCAGCTTGGCCCTTTCCATACGTAGCACAGATACGCAGTATTTT
cdr3_aa: CASSLALSIRSTDTQYF

clone_size: -
v_call: TRBV7-3
j_call: TRBJ2-1
d_call: TRBD1
cdr3_nt: TGTGCCAGCAGGGGGACAGACAATGAGCAGTTCTTC
cdr3_aa: CASRGTDNEQFF

clone_size: -
v_call: TRBV6-5
j_call: TRBJ2-1
d_call: -
cdr3_nt: TGTGCCAGCAGTTACCAGGGCGAGGGCAATGAGCAGTTCTTC
cdr3_aa: CASSYQGEGNEQFF

clone_size: -
v_call: TRBV27
j_call: TRBJ2-7
d_call: -
cdr3_nt: TGTGCCAGCGGTAGCCGGGGGAGTCGGCAGTACTTC
cdr3_aa: CASGSRGSRQYF

clone_size: -
v_call: TRBV6-6
j_call: TRBJ2-7
d_call: TRBD2
cdr3_nt: TGTGCCAGCAGTTACCGTCCCGGGACTAGCGGTTTGGAGCAGTACTTC
cdr3_aa: CASSYRPGTSGLEQYF

clone_size: -
v_call: TRBV7-9
j_call: TRBJ2-3
d_call: -
cdr3_nt: TGTGCCAGCAGCCTCGTCTCGGCGTTAAAGCAGTATTTT
cdr3_aa: CASSLVSALKQYF

clone_size: -
v_call: TRBV11-2
j_call: TRBJ1-1
d_call: -
cdr3_nt: TGTGCCAGCAGCTTAGGGGCTGGGAACACTGAAGCTTTCTTT
cdr3_aa: CASSLGAGNTEAFF

clone_size: -
v_call: TRBV10-2
j_call: TRBJ1-3
d_call: -
cdr3_nt: TGCGCCAGCACCGGGACTGGCAGCTCTGGAAACACCATATATTTT
cdr3_aa: CASTGTGSSGNTIYF

clone_size: -
v_call: TRBV7-2
j_call: TRBJ1-2
d_call: -
cdr3_nt: TGTGCCAGCAAAATAAATACTTGGGACTATGGCTACACCTTC
cdr3_aa: CASKINTWDYGYTF

clone_size: once
v_call: TRBV10-3
j_call: TRBJ2-6
d_call: -
cdr3_nt: TGTGCCATCCCTTCAGGGTCTGGGGCCAACGTCCTGACTTTC
cdr3_aa: CAIPSGSGANVLTF

clone_size: -
v_call: TRBV7-9
j_call: TRBJ2-3
d_call: -
cdr3_nt: TGTGCCAGCAGTCCGCCCTTCTTGGCAGATACGCAGTATTTT
cdr3_aa: CASSPPFLADTQYF

clone_size: -
v_call: TRBV2
j_call: TRBJ2-7
d_call: -
cdr3_nt: TGTGCCAGCAGTGGTTCAGGGGCAGGGTACGAGCAGTACTTC
cdr3_aa: CASSGSGAGYEQYF

clone_size: -
v_call: TRBV6-4
j_call: TRBJ2-1
d_call: -
cdr3_nt: TGTGCCAGCTCGGGCGGCCCGTCCTACAATGAGCAGTTCTTC
cdr3_aa: CASSGGPSYNEQFF

clone_size: -
v_call: TRBV27
j_call: TRBJ2-7
d_call: -
cdr3_nt: TGTGCCACCATCCCGGACGGTTATCCCTACGAGCAGTACTTC
cdr3_aa: CATIPDGYPYEQYF

clone_size: -
v_call: TRBV9
j_call: TRBJ2-3
d_call: TRBD2
cdr3_nt: TGTGCCAGCAGCGTAGACGGGAGGGCTCCAGATACGCAGTATTTT
cdr3_aa: CASSVDGRAPDTQYF

clone_size: -
v_call: TRBV2
j_call: TRBJ2-1
d_call: TRBD2
cdr3_nt: TGTGCCAGCAGTGGGGGCGGGAGGAACTACAATGAGCAGTTCTTC
cdr3_aa: CASSGGGRNYNEQFF